These T cell receptor beta chains were read from a single sample in a study of blood T cell repertoires in COVID-19. The assay was immunoSEQ multiplex PCR, and TCRdb's table has in-frame clones only and misses some. The sample holds approximately 150,000 clones, about nine tenths seen once. Sequencing was performed on peripheral blood. These receptors came from a man in his fifties who had recovered from COVID-19. Each CDR3 is given with its conserved first and last residue. A D gene is named only where the DNA matches it firmly. Clone size is shown for a subset of rows, as once, few, many or a class of expanded clone.

D	V	size	J	DNA	CDR3
TRBD2	TRBV4-3	.	TRBJ2-1	TGCGCCAGCAGCCAAGTGGCGGGGGGCCCCAATGAGCAGTTCTTC	CASSQVAGGPNEQFF
.	TRBV30	.	TRBJ2-4	TGTGCCTGGAGCGCAGGAGCGGGCAAAAACATTCAGTACTTC	CAWSAGAGKNIQYF
.	TRBV5-4	.	TRBJ1-6	TGTGCCAGCGGAGTAGACTATAATTCACCCCTCCACTTT	CASGVDYNSPLHF
TRBD2	TRBV7-9	once	TRBJ2-1	TGTGCCAGCAGCTTAGTTGGGCGGGGGAGCTCCTACAATGAGCAGTTCTTC	CASSLVGRGSSYNEQFF
.	TRBV6-5	.	TRBJ2-3	TGTGCCAGCAGTTACATCTCCACAGATACGCAGTATTTT	CASSYISTDTQYF
TRBD1	TRBV24-1	once	TRBJ2-2	TGTGCCACCAGTGACGGACAGGGGGCCGGGGAGCTGTTTTTT	CATSDGQGAGELFF
TRBD1	TRBV5-4	once	TRBJ2-3	TGTGCCAGCAGCCTGGGACAGGGGCAAACAGATACGCAGTATTTT	CASSLGQGQTDTQYF
TRBD1	TRBV2	.	TRBJ2-2	TGTGCCAGCAGGGACCTCCCGGGACAGGGACTGACCGGGGAGCTGTTTTTT	CASRDLPGQGLTGELFF
.	TRBV11-1	once	TRBJ2-7	TGTGCCAGCAGCTTAAAGCAGGGAGGATCCTACGAGCAGTACTTC	CASSLKQGGSYEQYF
.	TRBV30	.	TRBJ1-2	TGTGCCTGGACCCCCAGGGGATATCGAGGCTACACCTTC	CAWTPRGYRGYTF